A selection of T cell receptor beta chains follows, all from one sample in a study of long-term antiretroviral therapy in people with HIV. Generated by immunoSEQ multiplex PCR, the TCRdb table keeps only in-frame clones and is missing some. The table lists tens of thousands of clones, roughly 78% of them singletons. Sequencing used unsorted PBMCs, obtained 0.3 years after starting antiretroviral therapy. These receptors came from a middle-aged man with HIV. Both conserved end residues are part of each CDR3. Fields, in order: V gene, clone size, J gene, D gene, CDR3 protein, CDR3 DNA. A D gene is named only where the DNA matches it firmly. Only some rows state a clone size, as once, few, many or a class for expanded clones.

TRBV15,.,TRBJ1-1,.,CATSDPGMNTEAFF,TGTGCCACCAGCGACCCGGGGATGAACACTGAAGCTTTCTTT
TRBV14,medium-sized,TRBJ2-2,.,CASSRFRAPFGNTGELFF,TGTGCCAGCAGCCGTTTCCGGGCCCCTTTTGGGAACACCGGGGAGCTGTTTTTT
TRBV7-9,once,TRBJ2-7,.,CASSSGEGFSYEQYF,TGTGCCAGCAGTTCTGGTGAGGGGTTCTCCTACGAGCAGTACTTC
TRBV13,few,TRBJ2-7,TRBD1,CASSNQNTGTGTSEQYF,TGTGCCAGCAGCAACCAGAATACTGGGACAGGGACTTCCGAGCAGTACTTC
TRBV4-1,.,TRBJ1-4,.,CASSQDWEKLFF,TGCGCCAGCAGCCAAGACTGGGAAAAACTGTTTTTT
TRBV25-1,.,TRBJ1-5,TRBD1,CASSETGTGFFPQHF,TGTGCCAGCAGTGAAACCGGGACAGGGTTTTTTCCCCAGCATTTT
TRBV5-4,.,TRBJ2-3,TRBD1,CASSSPGTGSDTQYF,TGTGCCAGCAGTTCTCCCGGGACAGGGTCCGATACGCAGTATTTT
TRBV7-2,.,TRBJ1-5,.,CASSLVGSDQPQHF,TGTGCCAGCAGCTTAGTAGGCAGTGATCAGCCCCAGCATTTT
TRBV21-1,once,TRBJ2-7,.,CASSKVPGQGNQWGAYEQYF,TGTGCCAGCAGCAAAGTCCCGGGACAGGGTAACCAGTGGGGAGCCTACGAGCAGTACTTC
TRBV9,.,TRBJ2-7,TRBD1,CASSGRDRASEQYF,TGTGCCAGCAGCGGCCGGGACAGGGCCAGCGAGCAGTACTTC
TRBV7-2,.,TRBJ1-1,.,CASSLNRNTEAFF,TGTGCCAGCAGCTTAAATAGGAACACTGAAGCTTTCTTT
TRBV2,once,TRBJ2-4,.,CASEVGDKNIQYF,TGTGCCAGCGAGGTCGGGGATAAAAACATTCAGTACTTC
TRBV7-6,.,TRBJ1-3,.,CASSFRTPHSGNTIYF,TGTGCCAGCAGCTTCCGGACACCCCACTCTGGAAACACCATATATTTT
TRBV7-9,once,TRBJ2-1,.,CASSSSGRGRNNEQFF,TGTGCCAGCAGCTCATCGGGCCGGGGTCGTAACAATGAGCAGTTCTTC
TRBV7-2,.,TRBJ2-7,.,CASSLVVTYEQYF,TGTGCCAGCAGCTTAGTTGTGACCTACGAGCAGTACTTC
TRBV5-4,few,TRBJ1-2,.,CASSSPGAGNLNGYTF,TGTGCCAGCAGTTCCCCAGGGGCGGGGAACCTCAATGGCTACACCTTC
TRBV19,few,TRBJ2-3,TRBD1,CASSFQTGGRNTQYF,TGTGCCAGTAGTTTCCAGACAGGGGGCCGGAATACGCAGTATTTT